What follows are 21 T cell receptor beta chains derived from one specimen sequenced in a study of blood T cell repertoires in COVID-19. Using immunoSEQ multiplex PCR, the repertoire was profiled, and TCRdb retains in-frame clones only, with some absent. The sample lists hundreds of thousands of clones; around 88% were seen once. Source material: PBMCs or T cells enriched from blood (not recorded which). All receptors come from a woman between 40 and 50 years old who had recovered from COVID-19.

This clone was picked up one time. This chain links TRBV11-2 with TRBJ1-6; TRBD1 aligns across 10 bases. Germline loops: CDR1 SGHAT, CDR2 FQNNGV. This CDR3 comprises 16 residues. V shed 2 bases, J shed 8 bases, and the junction held 6 bases outside the gene matches. CDR3 bases: TGTGCCAGCAGCTTATTACCGGGACAGGGGTATTCACCCCTCCACTTT. It encodes CASSLLPGQGYSPLHF.

The CDR3, as DNA: TGTGCCAGCAGTTTGGATGCGTCGGGGATCTCTAGCACAGATACGCAGTATTTT. Residues: CASSLDASGISSTDTQYF. V and J are TRBV28 and TRBJ2-3; TRBD2 might be the D (5 bases). The CDR3 length is 18 residues. The V and J ends lost 3 bases and 0 bases respectively, with 19 bases between them. Germline loops: CDR1 MDHEN, CDR2 SYDVKM.

The CDR3 DNA reads TGTGCCAGCAGCTTAAAGGGGAGGGCTAACCTACGGGCAGATACGCAGTATTTT. Translating it yields CASSLKGRANLRADTQYF. The chain employs TRBV7-3 and TRBJ2-3; 7 bases line up with TRBD2. The CDR3 totals 18 residues. Germline lookup yields CDR1 SGHTA and CDR2 FQGTGA. The junction had 14 bases not matched to a gene; V was cut back by 1 base and J by 4 bases.

This chain joins TRBV5-1 and TRBJ1-4; D is perhaps TRBD1 (6 bases). The V gene's germline CDR1 is SGHRS and CDR2 YFSETQ. The CDR3 is 15 amino acids. V dropped 1 base and J dropped 4 bases, with 11 bases sitting between them. In nucleotides, the CDR3 is TGCGCCAGCAGCTTGTTACAGGGTGGTAATGAAAAACTGTTTTTT. As protein: CASSLLQGGNEKLFF.

V gene TRBV27 combines with J gene TRBJ2-7; 8 nucleotides match TRBD2. The CDR3 totals 15 residues. Trimming at V came to 2 bases and at J to 4 bases, leaving 7 bases not matched to a gene. Germline V gene lookup returns CDR1 MNHEY and CDR2 SMNVEV (reference sequence). In DNA, the CDR3 is TGTGCCAGCAGTTTACAACCGGGACTAGGTTACGAGCAGTACTTC. Protein product: CASSLQPGLGYEQYF.

This clone appeared many times. The sample contains more than one DNA sequence encoding this CDR3. The rearrangement joins TRBV7-9 to TRBJ1-5; D is uncertain. The germline CDR1 and CDR2 sequences are SEHNR and FQNEAQ (reference sequence). This CDR3 is 15 amino acids long. V gave up 1 base and J gave up 0 bases, with 7 bases separating them. CDR3 residues: CASSLGGYSNQPQHF. The CDR3 DNA reads TGTGCCAGCAGCTTAGGCGGGTATAGCAATCAGCCCCAGCATTTT.

This clone was detected only once. The V gene is TRBV9, the J gene TRBJ2-3; D remains unclear. CDR1 is SGDLS and CDR2 is YYNGEE in the germline V gene. The CDR3 contains 16 residues. The V and J ends lost 1 base and 2 bases respectively, with 14 bases between them. Written as DNA, the CDR3 is TGTGCCAGCAGCGTACACGAGACTTCACTCACAGATACGCAGTATTTT. Translating it yields CASSVHETSLTDTQYF.

On this clone: Germline and junction disagree at one end, which may indicate a read error. The DNA of the CDR3 is TGTGCCAGCAGTAGACTAGCGGGAGTTGGGGCCAACGTCCTGACTTTC. The encoded protein is CASSRLAGVGANVLTF. The chain links TRBV10-3 to TRBJ2-6; the match to TRBD2 covers 12 bases. The CDR3 spans 16 residues. Germline CDR1 reads ENHRY; CDR2 reads SYGVKD.

The genes are TRBV7-6 and TRBJ1-4; D is unresolved. Per the germline V gene, CDR1 is SGHVS and CDR2 is FNYEAQ. The CDR3 contains 13 residues. The V end lost 2 bases, the J end lost 3 bases, and 4 bases lay between the germline ends. Here the CDR3 DNA reads TGTGCCAGCAGCTTATCAGCTAATGAAAAACTGTTTTTT. Protein: CASSLSANEKLFF.

The V call is TRBV5-5, the J call TRBJ2-7; 7 bases are a match to TRBD1. The CDR3 sequence is 16 residues long. V was pared by 2 bases and J by 2 bases, with 10 bases of the junction left unmatched. Per the germline V gene, CDR1 is SGHKS and CDR2 is YYEKEE (reference sequence). As DNA, the CDR3 is TGTGCCAGCAGCTTTTGGGCCCTCGGGACAGCCTACGAGCAGTACTTC. It is translated as CASSFWALGTAYEQYF.

The J gene is TRBJ2-5, the V gene TRBV11-3, with D maybe TRBD1 (6 bases). The CDR3 covers 13 residues. The V end lost 4 bases, the J end lost 9 bases, and 15 bases lay between the germline ends. Per germline, CDR1 SGHNT and CDR2 YENEEA. The CDR3 region is CASSSGTTTAQYF. The CDR3 DNA reads as TGTGCCAGCAGCTCCGGGACAACAACGGCCCAGTACTTC.

The chain recombines TRBV12-3 or TRBV12-4 with TRBJ2-7, with TRBD1 matching over 7 bases. Trimming took 7 bases from V and 6 from J; bases not matched to a gene: 9. The CDR3 sequence is 13 residues long. DNA for the CDR3: TGTGCCAGCAATAATCCGGGACAGACCGAGCAGTACTTC. Its protein is CASNNPGQTEQYF.

V gene TRBV4-3 combines with J gene TRBJ2-3; 10 bases map to TRBD2. Trimming removed 0 bases from V and 4 bases from J; junction bases left unmatched: 4. CDR1 is LGHNA, CDR2 YSLEER, per germline. The CDR3 sequence is 16 residues long. The CDR3 region is CASSQESGRASDTQYF. CDR3 nucleotides: TGCGCCAGCAGCCAAGAGAGCGGGAGGGCCTCAGATACGCAGTATTTT.

This clone has just a few counts. The chain recombines TRBV18 with TRBJ2-7; 8 nucleotides line up with TRBD1. CDR1 and CDR2 (germline): KGHSH, LQKENI. Trimming took 3 bases from V and 6 from J; bases not matched to a gene: 13. The CDR3 length is 16 residues. The CDR3: CASSPSVGTGAREQYF. The CDR3 DNA reads TGTGCCAGCTCACCGAGCGTTGGGACAGGCGCCCGCGAGCAGTACTTC.

The chain employs TRBV6-5 and TRBJ1-1, with TRBD1 matching 7 bases. The germline V gene has CDR1 MNHEY and CDR2 SVGAGI. The CDR3 sequence is 15 residues long. Trimming took 5 bases from V and 0 from J; bases not matched to a gene: 6. The DNA for the CDR3 is TGTGCCAGCAGTAAAACGGGACAGATGAACACTGAAGCTTTCTTT. The encoded protein is CASSKTGQMNTEAFF.

V gene TRBV6-5 combines with J gene TRBJ1-1; unclear D gene. The CDR3 covers 14 residues. The ends were cut back, 7 bases at V and 6 bases at J, with 18 bases in the middle. Germline lookup yields CDR1 MNHEY and CDR2 SVGAGI. CDR3 DNA sequence: TGTGCCAGCATTCGCGGGTCGGAGCTGCCTGAAGCTTTCTTT. Its protein is CASIRGSELPEAFF.

This chain links TRBV7-9 with TRBJ1-1; 7 nucleotides line up with TRBD1. Germline V gives CDR1 SEHNR, CDR2 FQNEAQ (reference sequence). The CDR3 has 14 amino acids. Trimming at V came to 2 bases and at J to 10 bases, leaving 10 bases not matched to a gene. The CDR3 nucleotides are TGTGCCAGCAGCTTAAGCTATAGCAGGGGGACAGCTTTCTTT. It specifies CASSLSYSRGTAFF. The variable domain in full, with the rest retrieved from reference TRBV7-9 and TRBJ1-1, is DTGVSQNPRHKITKRGQNVTFRCDPISEHNRLYWYRQTLGQGPEFLTYFQNEAQLEKSRLLSDRFSAERPKGSFSTLEIQRTEQGDSAMYLCASSLSYSRGTAFFGQGTRLTVV.

This chain connects TRBV10-1 to TRBJ1-3; no definite D call. The CDR3 consists of 16 residues. The V gene's germline CDR1 is WNHNN and CDR2 SYGVQD (reference sequence). V was cut by 7 bases and J by 0 bases, with 16 bases left in between. The CDR3 spells CASTDGGPTSGNTIYF. The CDR3 DNA is TGCGCCAGCACCGACGGAGGACCAACCTCTGGAAACACCATATATTTT.

The J gene is TRBJ1-1, the V gene TRBV6-1; D gene ambiguous. CDR3 length: 13 residues. Germline CDR1 and CDR2: MNHNS and SASEGT. The V gene lost 3 bases and the J gene lost 9 bases, with 14 bases spanning the gap. CDR3 protein: CASSDTWARQAFF. The CDR3 coding sequence is TGTGCCAGCAGTGACACTTGGGCCCGGCAAGCTTTCTTT.

This chain joins TRBV3-1 (or the pseudogene TRBV3-2) and TRBJ1-5, with TRBD1 matching over 7 bases. The germline CDR1 and CDR2 sequences are LGHDT and YNNKEL (reference sequence). The CDR3 loop spans 12 amino acids. V shed 5 bases, J shed 6 bases, and the junction held 1 base outside the gene matches. CDR3 loop: CASSSGGQPQHF. In DNA, the CDR3 is TGTGCCAGCAGCTCAGGGGGTCAGCCCCAGCATTTT.

This chain links TRBV6-5 with TRBJ2-7, with 11 bases matching TRBD2. Germline V CDR1 and CDR2: MNHEY, SVGAGI. V dropped 2 bases and J dropped 5; count of bases not matched to a gene: 8. The length of the CDR3 is 16 residues. This CDR3 is CASSYHPSGRSNEQYF. The CDR3 bases are TGTGCCAGCAGTTACCACCCTAGCGGGAGGTCCAACGAGCAGTACTTC.